One T cell receptor beta chain is described in this entry. Its antigen is currently unknown. Primers: 60 Vbeta forward and 13 Jbeta reverse. Using immunoSEQ multiplex PCR, the repertoire was profiled, and TCRdb retains in-frame clones only, with some absent. Among fewer than 150,000 clones, roughly three quarters were seen once, and the ten largest hold around 3%. The data were obtained in a study of cytomegalovirus exposure and HLA in healthy donors. Study details: Falling in the Caucasian-associated ancestry cluster were approximately 84% of approximately 410 genotyped donors. The study, taken as a whole, reports: Reported performance of the classifier showed diagnosis of cytomegalovirus status with high specificity and sensitivity. Within an earlier analysis, most TCR beta V segments proved productive either about 87% or about 30% of the time. There were 164 TCR beta chains listed as cytomegalovirus-associated.

Germline-derived CDR1 and CDR2 are MDHEN and SYDVKM. The CDR3 is 16 residues long. V trimming: 6 bases; J trimming: 5 bases; junction bases outside the gene matches: 15. The chain recombines TRBV28 with TRBJ2-5; TRBD2 aligns across 7 bases. The TCR originated in a middle-aged man in good health and CMV-seronegative. Material: PBMCs. The CDR3 region has the DNA TGTGCCAGCAGCTCCGCTTCTAGCCGGCGGGAGGAGACCCAGTACTTC. It is translated as CASSSASSRREETQYF.